The 24 T cell receptor beta chains listed next were all sequenced from one sample in a study of identical twins. Via MiXCR, TCRdb re-called the 5' RACE reads, giving one row per CDR3 protein. The sample shows about 300,000 distinct CDR3 sequences, roughly an eighth of them seen only once. The data also belong to a second study, concerning yellow fever vaccine responses in identical twins.

The sequenced sample was CD8+ T cells sorted from blood. These receptor sequences come from a woman between 18 and 29 years old in good health.

This rearrangement joins TRBV6-5 to TRBJ2-3; TRBD1 matches at 8 bases. Trimming took 3 bases from V and 4 from J; bases not matched to a gene: 6. The CDR3 consists of 15 residues. Germline V gene sequence: CDR1 MNHEY, CDR2 SVGAGI. This chain's CDR3 is CASSYRAGGADTQYF. The DNA of the CDR3 is TGTGCCAGCAGTTATCGGGCAGGGGGCGCAGATACGCAGTATTTT.

V is TRBV9 and J is TRBJ2-1, with 9 bases matching TRBD1. V was pared by 5 bases and J by 8 bases, with 11 bases of the junction left unmatched. Germline lookup yields CDR1 SGDLS and CDR2 YYNGEE. This CDR3 is built from 15 residues. The DNA for the CDR3 is TGTGCCAGCAGGCCCGGGACAGGGTATTACGATGAGCAGTTCTTC. Protein sequence: CASRPGTGYYDEQFF. Looking up the rest from reference TRBV9 and TRBJ2-1 gives the full variable domain: DSGVTQTPKHLITATGQRVTLRCSPRSGDLSVYWYQQSLDQGLQFLIQYYNGEERAKGNILERFSAQQFPDLHSELNLSSLELGDSALYFCASRPGTGYYDEQFFGPGTRLTVL.

V usage is TRBV12-3 or TRBV12-4 and J usage is TRBJ2-1; the match to TRBD2 covers 8 bases. The V and J ends lost 2 bases and 5 bases, in that order; junction bases with no gene match: 8. The CDR3 loop spans 16 amino acids. The DNA of the CDR3 is TGTGCCAGCAGTTTATACGGGAGGGCCTCGCACAATGAGCAGTTCTTC. Its protein is CASSLYGRASHNEQFF.

The J gene is TRBJ2-3, the V gene TRBV10-3; 8 nucleotides match TRBD2. Germline CDR1 is ENHRY and CDR2 is SYGVKD. This CDR3 spans 17 amino acids. V lost 0 bases to trimming and J lost 5 bases; unmatched junction nucleotides: 10. The CDR3 loop is CAISESLQREYQDTQYF. CDR3 DNA sequence: TGTGCCATCAGTGAGTCTCTTCAGCGGGAGTATCAAGATACGCAGTATTTT.

The rearrangement uses TRBV6-5 and TRBJ2-5; TRBD2 matches at 10 bases. The CDR3 has 18 residues. CDR1 and CDR2 from the germline V gene are MNHEY and SVGAGI. Germline trimming cut 3 bases from V and 3 bases from J; bases unmatched to any gene: 13. In DNA, the CDR3 is TGTGCCAGCAGTTATTCAGCGGGAGGGCCAACAAAAAAAGAGACCCAGTACTTC. This encodes CASSYSAGGPTKKETQYF.

This chain joins TRBV27 and TRBJ1-2; D unresolved. Germline V gene data show CDR1 as MNHEY and CDR2 as SMNVEV (reference sequence). The CDR3 spans 13 residues. V gave up 3 bases and J gave up 4 bases, with 9 bases separating them. CDR3 nucleotides: TGTGCCAGCAGTTTCAGGCTTTCCTATGGCTACACCTTC. It yields the protein CASSFRLSYGYTF.

The chain uses TRBV27 and TRBJ2-1, with a possible D match to TRBD1 (7 bases). With 1 base removed from V and 8 bases from J, the gap between germline ends came to 18 bases. This CDR3 region has 16 residues. Per the germline V gene, CDR1 is MNHEY and CDR2 is SMNVEV (reference sequence). The CDR3 spells CASSLLVSGGLDEQFF. CDR3 nucleotides: TGTGCCAGCAGTTTATTAGTGTCAGGGGGGCTCGATGAGCAGTTCTTC.

Many counts were recorded for this clonotype. The J gene is TRBJ2-1, the V gene TRBV4-1; no reliable D call. The CDR3 loop spans 11 amino acids. Germline CDR1 is MGHRA and CDR2 is YSYEKL. Deletions cut 0 bases from V and 6 bases from J, with 0 bases between. The CDR3 loop is CASSQDNEQFF. The CDR3 DNA is TGCGCCAGCAGCCAAGACAATGAGCAGTTCTTC.

This clonotype has only a few counts. The chain combines TRBV5-1 with TRBJ2-5; 8 bases align to TRBD2. The J segment lost 0 bases and the V segment lost 3 bases, leaving 10 bases of the junction unmatched. There are 17 residues in the CDR3. Germline CDR1 is SGHRS and CDR2 is YFSETQ. The CDR3 DNA sequence: TGCGCCAGCAGCTGGCGAGGTAGCGGGGTAGACCAAGAGACCCAGTACTTC. This codes for CASSWRGSGVDQETQYF.

The rearrangement links TRBV6-1 to TRBJ1-2; D is unresolved. CDR1 is MNHNS, CDR2 SASEGT, per germline. The CDR3 totals 14 residues. Trimming cost V 2 bases and J 1 base, with 8 bases left between them. CDR3 sequence reads: CASSEQDDNYGYTF. CDR3 DNA: TGTGCCAGCAGTGAACAGGACGATAACTATGGCTACACCTTC.

This clonotype was counted only a few times. V gene TRBV12-3 or TRBV12-4 combines with J gene TRBJ2-2; perhaps D is TRBD1 or TRBD2 (5 bases each). This CDR3 spans 14 amino acids. V dropped 4 bases and J dropped 3 bases, with 9 bases sitting between them. CDR3 DNA sequence: TGTGCCAGCAGTTGGGACCGATACACCGGGGAGCTGTTTTTT. It codes for CASSWDRYTGELFF.

This clonotype was seen more than once but under ten times. This chain connects TRBV7-6 to TRBJ2-1; 10 positions match TRBD2. The J segment lost 11 bases and the V segment lost 2 bases, leaving 3 bases of the junction unmatched. Germline V gene sequence: CDR1 SGHVS, CDR2 FNYEAQ. The CDR3 has 13 residues. The CDR3 sequence is CASSLTSGTQQFF. CDR3 nucleotide sequence: TGTGCCAGCAGCTTAACTAGCGGGACGCAGCAGTTCTTC.

The chain carries TRBV27 and TRBJ2-7, with 8 bases matching TRBD1. This CDR3 is built from 14 residues. Trimming at V came to 2 bases and at J to 6 bases, leaving 6 bases not matched to a gene. CDR1 and CDR2 from the germline V gene are MNHEY and SMNVEV (reference sequence). CDR3 region: CASSLDGTGSEQYV. CDR3 DNA sequence: TGTGCCAGCAGTTTAGACGGGACAGGTAGCGAGCAGTACGTC.

The genes are TRBV7-9 and TRBJ1-2, with D tentatively TRBD1 (6 bases). Germline V lookup: CDR1 SEHNR, CDR2 FQNEAQ (reference sequence). Trimming stripped 6 bases from V and 4 bases from J, with 24 bases between. The CDR3 covers 17 residues. CDR3 loop: CASRDPRRDMASYGYTF. In DNA, the CDR3 is TGTGCCAGCAGGGATCCTCGCAGGGACATGGCCTCCTATGGCTACACCTTC.

This clonotype was seen many times. The chain recombines TRBV7-9 with TRBJ2-1; a weak D match, TRBD2 (6 bases). V gave up 5 bases and J gave up 15 bases, with 17 bases separating them. CDR3 length: 12 amino acids. CDR1 is SEHNR, CDR2 FQNEAQ, per germline (reference sequence). The CDR3 region is CASSPSGAGRFF. In DNA form, the CDR3 reads TGTGCCAGCAGCCCTTCCGGTGCGGGGCGGTTCTTC.

V gene TRBV24-1 combines with J gene TRBJ1-2; maybe TRBD1 (6 bases). The CDR3 length is 14 residues. In germline, CDR1 is KGHDR, CDR2 SFDVKD. V shed 0 bases and J shed 3 bases, with 7 bases lying between them. The CDR3 DNA is TGTGCCACCAGTGATTTGGCAGGGGACTATGGCTACACCTTC. This translates into CATSDLAGDYGYTF.

In this sample, this clonotype turned up a few times. V and J are TRBV15 and TRBJ2-5; D could derive from TRBD1 or TRBD2 (5 bases each). V lost 5 bases, J lost 3 bases, and 10 bases lay in between. The CDR3 is 13 residues long. Germline loops: CDR1 LNHNV, CDR2 YYDKDF (reference sequence). CDR3 sequence reads: CATSEGRKETQYF. CDR3 DNA sequence: TGTGCCACCAGCGAGGGACGGAAAGAGACCCAGTACTTC.

V usage is TRBV7-9 and J usage is TRBJ1-1; D is unresolved. Germline V lookup: CDR1 SEHNR, CDR2 FQNEAQ (reference sequence). The V end lost 1 base, the J end lost 1 base, and 7 bases lay between the germline ends. The length of the CDR3 is 14 residues. The chain's CDR3 is CASSLGGRNTEAFF. CDR3 bases: TGTGCCAGCAGCTTAGGAGGGAGGAACACTGAAGCTTTCTTT.

This clonotype was recorded a few times. J is TRBJ1-1 and V is TRBV29-1; no reliable D call. The ends were cut back, 4 bases at V and 3 bases at J, with 21 bases in the middle. Germline V gene sequence: CDR1 SQVTM, CDR2 ANQGSEA. The CDR3 is 16 amino acids. The CDR3 bases are TGCAGCGTTGTTCGCCGCCCGGCGGGGAGGTACACTGAAGCTTTCTTT. It translates to CSVVRRPAGRYTEAFF. The whole variable domain, filled in from reference TRBV29-1 and TRBJ1-1, reads SAVISQKPSRDICQRGTSLTIQCQVDSQVTMMFWYRQQPGQSLTLIATANQGSEATYESGFVIDKFPISRPNLTFSTLTVSNMSPEDSSIYLCSVVRRPAGRYTEAFFGQGTRLTVV.

This clonotype was observed at least ten times. The gene calls are TRBV11-2 and TRBJ2-5; 10 bases line up with TRBD1. Germline values: CDR1 SGHAT, CDR2 FQNNGV. This CDR3 spans 15 amino acids. Trimming at V came to 5 bases and at J to 5 bases, leaving 8 bases not matched to a gene. CDR3 residues: CASSPRDRGWETQYF. The CDR3 DNA reads TGTGCCAGCAGCCCAAGGGACAGGGGTTGGGAGACCCAGTACTTC.

In this sample, this clonotype turned up a few times. This chain links TRBV7-2 with TRBJ1-4; a weak D match, TRBD1 (5 bases). Germline V gene lookup returns CDR1 SGHTA and CDR2 FQGNSA. The CDR3 has 15 residues. Trimming stripped 5 bases from V and 10 bases from J, with 20 bases between. The CDR3 DNA reads TGTGCCAGCAGCCCCAGGCCCGGGACTATGAGAAAACTGTTTTTT. As protein: CASSPRPGTMRKLFF. Full variable domain (missing parts from reference TRBV7-2 and TRBJ1-4): GAGVSQSPSNKVTEKGKDVELRCDPISGHTALYWYRQSLGQGLEFLIYFQGNSAPDKSGLPSDRFSAERTGGSVSTLTIQRTQQEDSAVYLCASSPRPGTMRKLFFGSGTQLSVL.

The chain has TRBV28 and TRBJ2-7; D not certain. With 1 base removed from V and 2 bases from J, the gap between germline ends came to 6 bases. This CDR3 comprises 13 residues. The germline V gene has CDR1 MDHEN and CDR2 SYDVKM. The CDR3: CASSLSEAYEQYF. DNA of the CDR3: TGTGCCAGCAGTTTATCAGAGGCCTACGAGCAGTACTTC.

This clonotype was counted a few times. The rearrangement uses TRBV7-2 and TRBJ2-5; the match to TRBD2 covers 7 bases. The junction had 6 bases not matched to a gene; V was cut back by 2 bases and J by 3 bases. CDR3 length equals 15 residues. In germline, CDR1 is SGHTA, CDR2 FQGNSA. The CDR3 protein is CASSLFLGGEETQYF. Written as DNA, the CDR3 is TGTGCCAGCAGCTTATTCCTTGGGGGGGAAGAGACCCAGTACTTC.

The genes are TRBV11-2 and TRBJ2-7, with a possible D match to TRBD2 (5 bases). Germline assignment: CDR1 SGHAT and CDR2 FQNNGV. Trimming left V 1 base short and J 5 bases short, with 18 bases between. The CDR3 contains 16 residues. The CDR3 sequence is CASSLVEGLADDEQYF. The DNA of the CDR3 is TGTGCCAGCAGCTTAGTAGAAGGCCTAGCAGATGACGAGCAGTACTTC.